Shown below are 32 T cell receptor beta chains from a single sample sequenced in a study of cytomegalovirus exposure and HLA in healthy donors. TCRdb's copy holds only in-frame clones and misses some; the assay was immunoSEQ multiplex PCR. This table has around 130,000 clones, nearly 90% appearing once. Sequencing was done on a sample of PBMCs. The receptors derive from a man between 25 and 39 years old in good health and CMV-seronegative.

This clone was detected once. The V gene is TRBV5-1, the J gene TRBJ1-2; D gene uncertain. This CDR3 contains 16 residues. Per the germline V gene, CDR1 is SGHRS and CDR2 is YFSETQ. The ends were cut back, 0 bases at V and 0 bases at J, with 12 bases in the middle. In DNA, the CDR3 is TGCGCCAGCAGCTTGGCCGTCGGTACCTCTAACTATGGCTACACCTTC. Encoded protein: CASSLAVGTSNYGYTF.

This chain connects TRBV4-3 to TRBJ2-2; 10 bases are a match to TRBD1. Trimming cost V 3 bases and J 0 bases; bases outside gene matches: 1. The CDR3 spans 16 residues. Germline lookup yields CDR1 LGHNA and CDR2 YSLEER. CDR3 bases: TGCGCCAGCAGCCAGACAGGGGGCGCGAACACCGGGGAGCTGTTTTTT. This translates into CASSQTGGANTGELFF.

Of note for this clone: The junction shows a germline mismatch at one end, possibly a read error. The V call is TRBV2, the J call TRBJ1-5; 7 positions match TRBD1. CDR1 is SNHLY and CDR2 is FYNNEI in the germline V gene. The CDR3 length is 14 residues. The CDR3 spells CASREDRVLRPQHF. In DNA, the CDR3 is TGTGCCAGCAGAGAAGACAGGGTCCTCCGGCCCCAGCATTTT.

The chain combines TRBV5-6 with TRBJ2-3, with 9 bases fitting TRBD2. Germline CDR1 is SGHDT and CDR2 is YYEEEE. The CDR3 extends over 17 amino acids. V was pared by 0 bases and J by 4 bases, with 9 bases of the junction left unmatched. CDR3 residues: CASSLDWVSGGADTQYF. The CDR3 DNA reads as TGTGCCAGCAGCTTGGATTGGGTTAGCGGGGGAGCAGATACGCAGTATTTT.

The chain employs TRBV6-5 and TRBJ2-2; 9 positions match TRBD1. The CDR3 extends over 13 amino acids. The V gene end was trimmed by 5 bases and the J gene end by 6 bases; junction bases not matched to a gene: 1. The germline gives CDR1 MNHEY, CDR2 SVGAGI. CDR3 sequence (DNA): TGTGCCAGCAGTAGGACAGGGGCCGGGGAGCTGTTTTTT. Encoded protein: CASSRTGAGELFF.

V gene TRBV5-6 combines with J gene TRBJ2-7; 7 bases line up with TRBD1. CDR1 SGHDT and CDR2 YYEEEE come from the germline V gene. The CDR3 runs 13 residues. V was clipped by 5 bases and J by 6 bases; unmatched bases: 8. The DNA for the CDR3 is TGTGCCAGCAGTTGGGACAGATTCGGCGAGCAGTACTTC. It specifies CASSWDRFGEQYF.

This clone was detected once. This rearrangement joins TRBV5-1 to TRBJ2-7; D may be TRBD1 (5 bases). V lost 7 bases and J lost 3, with 14 bases in between. This CDR3 region has 13 residues. Germline CDR1 and CDR2: SGHRS and YFSETQ. CDR3 protein: CASGSGALYEQYF. The CDR3 DNA is TGCGCCAGCGGGTCTGGGGCACTCTACGAGCAGTACTTC.

Worth noting for this clone: A read error may produce the germline difference seen at one junction end. This chain links TRBV18 with TRBJ1-6, with 7 bases aligning to TRBD1. The germline V gene encodes CDR1 KGHSH and CDR2 LQKENI. The CDR3 has 13 amino acids. The CDR3 DNA follows: TGTGCCAGCTCTCCACAGGGGAATTCACCCCTCCACTTT. It codes for CASSPQGNSPLHF.

As DNA, the CDR3 is TGTGCCAGCAGCTTAGCGGATCGGGTAGGAGAGGCTTTCTTT. The encoded protein is CASSLADRVGEAFF. V is TRBV7-9 and J is TRBJ1-1, with D unresolved. Germline assignment: CDR1 SEHNR and CDR2 FQNEAQ (reference sequence). V was clipped by 0 bases and J by 11 bases, with 16 bases between them. The CDR3 has 14 residues.

The rearrangement joins TRBV21-1 to TRBJ1-5; the table calls TRBD1, which could not be checked here. TRBV21-1 is recorded as a pseudogene. The CDR3 spans 20 residues. CDR3 residues: CASSDRGGEGSERSNQPQHF. In DNA, the CDR3 is TGTGCCAGCAGCGACCGAGGGGGCGAAGGGAGTGAAAGAAGCAATCAGCCCCAGCATTTT.

The CDR3 nucleotides read TGCAGCGTAGAATTAGAGGGTCGACCAGATACGCAGTATTTT. Protein sequence: CSVELEGRPDTQYF. This chain connects TRBV29-1 to TRBJ2-3, with D perhaps TRBD2 (5 bases). The CDR3 extends over 14 amino acids. Germline V gene lookup returns CDR1 SQVTM and CDR2 ANQGSEA. Trimming took 6 bases from V and 4 from J, leaving 17 bases between them.

V is TRBV11-3 and J is TRBJ2-1; 8 bases align to TRBD1. The V segment lost 0 bases and the J segment 2 bases; nucleotides outside the gene matches: 3. CDR1 is SGHNT and CDR2 is YENEEA in the germline V gene. The CDR3 length is 16 residues. Here the CDR3 reads CASSLEQGGTYNEQFF. The CDR3 DNA reads as TGTGCCAGCAGCTTAGAACAGGGGGGTACCTACAATGAGCAGTTCTTC.

This clone has more than one count but fewer than ten. The chain's CDR3 is CASSSDRDYGYTF. The CDR3 DNA sequence: TGTGCCAGCTCCTCGGACAGGGACTATGGCTACACCTTC. The chain employs TRBV18 and TRBJ1-2, with 8 positions matching TRBD1. Germline V gene lookup returns CDR1 KGHSH and CDR2 LQKENI. V was pared by 6 bases and J by 3 bases, with 3 bases of the junction left unmatched. The CDR3 is 13 amino acids.

The chain links TRBV29-1 to TRBJ2-1, with D perhaps TRBD2 (5 bases). CDR3 size: 11 residues. The V end lost 4 bases, the J end lost 4 bases, and 5 bases lay between the germline ends. Germline-derived CDR1 and CDR2 are SQVTM and ANQGSEA. CDR3: CSVGEYNEQFF. The CDR3 DNA sequence: TGCAGCGTTGGGGAGTACAATGAGCAGTTCTTC.

V gene TRBV6-5 combines with J gene TRBJ2-7, with 11 bases fitting TRBD1. V dropped 5 bases and J dropped 4; count of bases not matched to a gene: 7. The CDR3 extends over 15 amino acids. Looked up from germline, CDR1 is MNHEY and CDR2 is SVGAGI. CDR3 sequence: CASSADRGREYEQYF. CDR3 coding DNA: TGTGCCAGCAGTGCGGACAGGGGGCGCGAGTACGAGCAGTACTTC.

The chain uses TRBV29-1 and TRBJ2-5; TRBD2 aligns across 16 bases. This CDR3 has 17 residues. CDR1 SQVTM and CDR2 ANQGSEA come from the germline V gene. V trimming: 3 bases; J trimming: 2 bases; junction bases outside the gene matches: 6. CDR3 protein: CSVEAGGLAGGQETQYF. CDR3 bases: TGCAGCGTTGAGGCGGGGGGACTAGCGGGAGGGCAAGAGACCCAGTACTTC.

The rearrangement uses TRBV6-1 and TRBJ2-3, with a tentative D call TRBD2 (5 bases). The CDR3 is made up of 12 amino acids. The germline V and J ends were trimmed by 5 bases and 7 bases, with 10 bases remaining between them. Looked up from germline, CDR1 is MNHNS and CDR2 is SASEGT. The CDR3, as DNA: TGTGCCAGCAGTACCGGGGAAAATACGCAGTATTTT. This encodes CASSTGENTQYF.

V is TRBV6-1 and J is TRBJ1-2; D is undetermined. The CDR3 is 14 amino acids. In germline, CDR1 is MNHNS, CDR2 SASEGT. V was pared by 4 bases and J by 3 bases, with 12 bases between. CDR3 sequence reads: CASSGEESHYGYTF. In DNA form, the CDR3 reads TGTGCCAGCAGTGGAGAGGAATCCCACTATGGCTACACCTTC.

The chain carries TRBV6-6 and TRBJ2-5; tentatively, D is TRBD2 (6 bases). The CDR3 covers 14 residues. V was trimmed by 2 bases and J by 4 bases, leaving 11 bases between them. The germline V gene encodes CDR1 MNHNY and CDR2 SVGAGI (reference sequence). The CDR3: CASSYGGRSETQYF. CDR3 bases: TGTGCCAGCAGTTACGGGGGGAGGTCAGAGACCCAGTACTTC.

The chain employs TRBV7-9 and TRBJ2-1; 7 nucleotides agree with TRBD2. Trimming removed 4 bases from V and 6 bases from J; junction bases left unmatched: 12. The CDR3 loop spans 16 amino acids. Looked up from germline, CDR1 is SEHNR and CDR2 is FQNEAQ (reference sequence). For the CDR3, the DNA is TGTGCCAGCAGCTCAGATGGGGGGGGACGCCCCAATGAGCAGTTCTTC. Its translation is CASSSDGGGRPNEQFF.

The V gene is TRBV5-4, the J gene TRBJ2-1, with 10 bases that match TRBD2. Germline assignment: CDR1 SGHNT and CDR2 YYREEE (reference sequence). The junction had 5 bases not matched to a gene; V was cut back by 4 bases and J by 1 base. This CDR3 comprises 16 residues. CDR3 bases: TGTGCCAGCAGCGCGAAACTAGCGGGGTCCTACAATGAGCAGTTCTTC. This gives the protein CASSAKLAGSYNEQFF.

The V gene is TRBV7-2, the J gene TRBJ2-2; TRBD2 aligns across 10 bases. Germline lookup yields CDR1 SGHTA and CDR2 FQGNSA. V lost 4 bases and J lost 6; bases outside the gene matches: 11. The CDR3 is 17 residues long. The CDR3 nucleotides are TGTGCCAGCAGCTCGAACCGACTAGCGGGTTGGGCCGGGGAGCTGTTTTTT. It translates to CASSSNRLAGWAGELFF.

This clone was seen more than once but under ten times. The chain recombines TRBV2 with TRBJ1-5, with a tentative D call TRBD1 (5 bases). The germline gives CDR1 SNHLY, CDR2 FYNNEI. CDR3 length: 13 residues. Trimming left V 4 bases short and J 3 bases short, with 7 bases between. Here the CDR3 reads CASSARVNQPQHF. The CDR3 DNA is TGTGCCAGCAGTGCCAGGGTCAATCAGCCCCAGCATTTT.

The V and J genes are TRBV7-9 and TRBJ2-3; TRBD1 matches at 9 bases. The CDR3 is 16 amino acids. The germline gives CDR1 SEHNR, CDR2 FQNEAQ (reference sequence). After removal of 5 bases from V and 4 bases from J, the junction contained 10 bases not matched to a gene. The CDR3 loop reads CASSRYGTGLSDTQYF. In DNA, the CDR3 is TGTGCCAGCAGCCGATACGGGACAGGGTTATCAGATACGCAGTATTTT. Variable domain in full (rest from reference TRBV7-9 and TRBJ2-3): DTGVSQNPRHKITKRGQNVTFRCDPISEHNRLYWYRQTLGQGPEFLTYFQNEAQLEKSRLLSDRFSAERPKGSFSTLEIQRTEQGDSAMYLCASSRYGTGLSDTQYFGPGTRLTVL.

Written as DNA, the CDR3 is TGTGCCAGCAGCTGGGGACAGGGTAGGGGCTATGGCTACACCTTC. It translates to CASSWGQGRGYGYTF. The chain has TRBV5-4 and TRBJ1-2, with 9 bases aligning to TRBD1. Germline assignment: CDR1 SGHNT and CDR2 YYREEE (reference sequence). The CDR3 contains 15 residues. Germline trimming cut 3 bases from V and 4 bases from J; bases unmatched to any gene: 7. The entire variable domain, with the rest obtained from reference TRBV5-4 and TRBJ1-2, is as follows: ETGVTQSPTHLIKTRGQQVTLRCSSQSGHNTVSWYQQALGQGPQFIFQYYREEENGRGNFPPRFSGLQFPNYSSELNVNALELDDSALYLCASSWGQGRGYGYTFGSGTRLTVV.

V is TRBV5-1 and J is TRBJ2-3; TRBD2 agrees at 9 bases. CDR3 length: 15 amino acids. Looked up from germline, CDR1 is SGHRS and CDR2 is YFSETQ. V was clipped by 0 bases and J by 4 bases; unmatched bases: 3. The CDR3 loop is CASSLEASGADTQYF. The CDR3 DNA follows: TGCGCCAGCAGCTTGGAGGCTAGCGGGGCAGATACGCAGTATTTT. Combining the CDR3 with reference TRBV5-1 and TRBJ2-3 gives the whole variable domain KAGVTQTPRYLIKTRGQQVTLSCSPISGHRSVSWYQQTPGQGLQFLFEYFSETQRNKGNFPGRFSGRQFSNSRSEMNVSTLELGDSALYLCASSLEASGADTQYFGPGTRLTVL.

The chain employs TRBV7-8 and TRBJ1-1; tentative D call: TRBD1 (6 bases). Germline CDR1 reads SGHVS; CDR2 reads FQNEAQ. The ends were cut back, 1 base at V and 0 bases at J, with 12 bases in the middle. This CDR3 region has 16 residues. For the CDR3, the DNA is TGTGCCAGCAGCTTAGAAGCCAGGGGCATGAACACTGAAGCTTTCTTT. The encoded protein is CASSLEARGMNTEAFF.

The chain employs TRBV27 and TRBJ1-1, with TRBD1 as a possible D gene (6 bases). Trimming shortened V by 5 bases and J by 0 bases, and 13 bases separated the two germline ends. The CDR3 has 15 amino acids. Germline values: CDR1 MNHEY, CDR2 SMNVEV (reference sequence). This chain's CDR3 is CASSLDRPLNTEAFF. CDR3 DNA sequence: TGTGCCAGCAGTCTTGACAGGCCTTTGAACACTGAAGCTTTCTTT.

This clone was detected once. V gene TRBV28 combines with J gene TRBJ1-5; the D is unclear. The CDR3 totals 12 residues. CDR1 and CDR2 (germline): MDHEN, SYDVKM. Trimming left V 7 bases short and J 6 bases short, with 10 bases between. CDR3 DNA: TGTGCCAGCACGAAACCGGGTCAGCCCCAGCATTTT. It codes for CASTKPGQPQHF.

The chain links TRBV29-1 to TRBJ2-5; 8 bases match TRBD1. V shed 5 bases, J shed 3 bases, and the junction held 14 bases outside the gene matches. CDR3 length equals 16 residues. The germline V gene encodes CDR1 SQVTM and CDR2 ANQGSEA. The CDR3 here is CSVRWSGQGKKETQYF. The CDR3, as DNA: TGCAGCGTTAGATGGTCTGGACAGGGCAAAAAAGAGACCCAGTACTTC.

The V call is TRBV5-1, the J call TRBJ2-5, with no clear D. This CDR3 is built from 15 residues. With 1 base removed from V and 2 bases from J, the gap between germline ends came to 12 bases. CDR1 SGHRS and CDR2 YFSETQ come from the germline V gene. The CDR3 loop is CASSLSGTLQETQYF. Written as DNA, the CDR3 is TGCGCCAGCAGCTTGTCAGGCACCCTACAAGAGACCCAGTACTTC. The variable domain in full, with the rest retrieved from reference TRBV5-1 and TRBJ2-5, is KAGVTQTPRYLIKTRGQQVTLSCSPISGHRSVSWYQQTPGQGLQFLFEYFSETQRNKGNFPGRFSGRQFSNSRSEMNVSTLELGDSALYLCASSLSGTLQETQYFGPGTRLLVL.

There are a few counts of this clone. The chain is built from TRBV5-1 and TRBJ2-2, with 8 bases identical to TRBD1. Germline trimming cut 0 bases from V and 4 bases from J; bases unmatched to any gene: 2. The length of the CDR3 is 15 residues. Germline CDR1 is SGHRS and CDR2 is YFSETQ. CDR3 protein: CASSLEGQGTGELFF. The CDR3 bases are TGCGCCAGCAGCTTGGAAGGACAGGGCACCGGGGAGCTGTTTTTT.